Detailed here is one T cell receptor (beta chain). Its specificity is unknown. This record comes from a study of shared clonotypes between healthy human individuals. CDR1 is SGHRS, CDR2 YFSETQ, per germline. CDR3 length equals 15 residues. V lost 0 bases and J lost 2, with 9 bases in between. Overall study findings and caveats: The naive CD4 repertoires of a few donors were compared, and around 5.1% of clonotypes were shared.

Sequenced by immunoSEQ multiplex PCR; TCRdb stores in-frame clones only, minus some. This table has hundreds of thousands of clones, roughly 95% appearing once. Naivety among CD8 cells was defined by CD45RO negativity and positive CCR7 selection, thereby excluding terminally differentiated effector memory CD45RA+ cells. The specimen was naive CD8+ T cells sorted from blood. The TCR sequence derives from a woman aged 25 to 39 in good health. The chain employs TRBV5-1 and TRBJ2-1; D gene ambiguous. The CDR3 here is CASSLAWTAYNEQFF. CDR3 nucleotides: TGCGCCAGCAGCTTGGCTTGGACGGCCTACAATGAGCAGTTCTTC. Full variable domain (outside the CDR3, taken from reference TRBV5-1 and TRBJ2-1): KAGVTQTPRYLIKTRGQQVTLSCSPISGHRSVSWYQQTPGQGLQFLFEYFSETQRNKGNFPGRFSGRQFSNSRSEMNVSTLELGDSALYLCASSLAWTAYNEQFFGPGTRLTVL.